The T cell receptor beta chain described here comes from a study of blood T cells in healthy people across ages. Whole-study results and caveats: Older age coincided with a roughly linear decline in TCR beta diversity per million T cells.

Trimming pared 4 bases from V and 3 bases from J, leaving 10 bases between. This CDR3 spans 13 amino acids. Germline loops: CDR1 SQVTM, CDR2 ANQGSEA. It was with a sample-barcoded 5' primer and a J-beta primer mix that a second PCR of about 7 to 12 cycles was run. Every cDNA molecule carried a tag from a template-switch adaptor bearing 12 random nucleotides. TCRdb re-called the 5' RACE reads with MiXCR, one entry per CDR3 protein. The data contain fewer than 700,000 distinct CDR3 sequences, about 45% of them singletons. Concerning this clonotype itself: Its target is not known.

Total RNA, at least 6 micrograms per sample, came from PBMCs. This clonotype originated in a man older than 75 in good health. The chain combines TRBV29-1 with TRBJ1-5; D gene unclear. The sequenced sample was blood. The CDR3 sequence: CSVGGMANQPQHF. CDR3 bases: TGCAGCGTTGGAGGGATGGCCAATCAGCCCCAGCATTTT.